This T cell receptor beta chain came from a study of metastatic and nonmetastatic thyroid tumors. The germline V gene encodes CDR1 SQVTM and CDR2 ANQGSEA. The CDR3 length is 14 residues. V dropped 4 bases and J dropped 0 bases, with 12 bases sitting between them. The table lists this clone with many counts. Thyroid surgery was performed in patients who had received no treatment beforehand. Authors' processing steps: The distant-metastasis classifier for papillary thyroid cancer was built from CDR3 differences across clinicopathological groups. TCRdb called clones again from the PCR reads with MiXCR. The V and J calls here are based on TCRdb, not the publication. This table holds approximately 20,000 clones, less than 35% found once.

V and J are TRBV29-1 and TRBJ1-1, with TRBD1 as a possible D gene (5 bases). The sequencing input was adjacent normal tissue. The origin of this receptor is a female donor with papillary thyroid cancer or a benign thyroid nodule (not recorded which). Some clones in this sample may be carry-over from other donors' samples. The CDR3 DNA follows: TGCAGCGTTGCAGGCAGGGCAATGAACACTGAAGCTTTCTTT. Translation gives CSVAGRAMNTEAFF. Using reference TRBV29-1 and TRBJ1-1 for the parts outside the CDR3, the full variable domain is SAVISQKPSRDICQRGTSLTIQCQVDSQVTMMFWYRQQPGQSLTLIATANQGSEATYESGFVIDKFPISRPNLTFSTLTVSNMSPEDSSIYLCSVAGRAMNTEAFFGQGTRLTVV.